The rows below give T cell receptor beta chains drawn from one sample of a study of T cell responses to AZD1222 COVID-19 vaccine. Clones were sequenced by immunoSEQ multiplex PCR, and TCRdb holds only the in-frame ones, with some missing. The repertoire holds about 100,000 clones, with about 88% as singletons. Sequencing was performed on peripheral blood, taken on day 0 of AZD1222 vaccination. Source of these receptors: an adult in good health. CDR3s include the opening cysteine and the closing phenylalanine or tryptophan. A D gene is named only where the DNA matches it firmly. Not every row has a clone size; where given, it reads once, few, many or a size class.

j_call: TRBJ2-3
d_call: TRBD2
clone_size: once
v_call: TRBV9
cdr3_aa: CASSVGGGSSTDTQYF
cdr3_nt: TGTGCCAGCAGCGTAGGCGGGGGATCTAGCACAGATACGCAGTATTTT

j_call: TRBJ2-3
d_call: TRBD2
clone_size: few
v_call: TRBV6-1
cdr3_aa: CASSEGSGSSDTQYF
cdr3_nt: TGTGCCAGCAGTGAGGGTAGCGGGAGTTCGGATACGCAGTATTTT

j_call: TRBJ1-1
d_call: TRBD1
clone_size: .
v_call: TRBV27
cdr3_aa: CASSLGTGVTEAFF
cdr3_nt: TGTGCCAGCAGTTTGGGGACAGGGGTCACTGAAGCTTTCTTT

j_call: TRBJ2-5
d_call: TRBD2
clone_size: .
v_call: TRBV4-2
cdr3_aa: CASSQKLAGGAETQYF
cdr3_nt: TGTGCCAGCAGCCAGAAACTAGCGGGGGGCGCGGAGACCCAGTACTTC

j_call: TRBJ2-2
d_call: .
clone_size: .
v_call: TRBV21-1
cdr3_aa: CASSKSSAPFGELFF
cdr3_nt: TGTGCCAGCAGCAAATCGTCCGCCCCGTTCGGGGAGCTGTTTTTT

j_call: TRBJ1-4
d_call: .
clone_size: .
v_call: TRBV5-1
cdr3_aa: CASRKNLLSTNEKLFF
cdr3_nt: TGCGCCAGCAGGAAAAACCTTCTTTCAACTAATGAAAAACTGTTTTTT

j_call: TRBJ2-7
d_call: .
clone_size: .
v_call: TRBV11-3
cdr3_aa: CASSVGGSDEQYF
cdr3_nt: TGTGCCAGCAGCGTGGGTGGCTCCGACGAGCAGTACTTC

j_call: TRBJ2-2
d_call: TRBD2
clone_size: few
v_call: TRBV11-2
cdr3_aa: CASSSGLGDTGELFF
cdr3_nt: TGTGCCAGCAGTTCCGGACTAGGCGACACCGGGGAGCTGTTTTTT

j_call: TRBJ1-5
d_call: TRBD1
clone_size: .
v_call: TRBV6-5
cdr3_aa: CASSSGQGHQPQHF
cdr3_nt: TGTGCCAGCAGTTCAGGACAGGGGCATCAGCCCCAGCATTTT

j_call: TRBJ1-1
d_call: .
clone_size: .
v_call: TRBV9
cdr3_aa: CASSVGLGGVTEAFF
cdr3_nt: TGTGCCAGCAGCGTAGGCTTAGGGGGGGTTACTGAAGCTTTCTTT

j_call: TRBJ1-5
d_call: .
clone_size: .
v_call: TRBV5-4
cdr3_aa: CASSFFSTGPQHF
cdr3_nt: TGTGCCAGCAGCTTTTTTTCTACAGGGCCCCAGCATTTT

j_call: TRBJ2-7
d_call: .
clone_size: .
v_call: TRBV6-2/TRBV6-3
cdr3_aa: CASSYSRGQIASHEQYF
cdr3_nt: TGTGCCAGCAGTTACTCGCGGGGACAGATCGCCAGCCACGAGCAGTACTTC

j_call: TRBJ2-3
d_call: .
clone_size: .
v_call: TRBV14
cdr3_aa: CASSQLRRGRADTQYF
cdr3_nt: TGTGCCAGCAGCCAACTTAGAAGGGGACGGGCAGATACGCAGTATTTT

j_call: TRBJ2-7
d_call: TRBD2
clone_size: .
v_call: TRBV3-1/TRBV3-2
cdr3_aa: CASSLAQRGPYEQYF
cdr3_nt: TGTGCCAGCAGCCTTGCTCAGCGGGGCCCCTACGAGCAGTACTTC

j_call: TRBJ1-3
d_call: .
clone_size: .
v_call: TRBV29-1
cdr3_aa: CSVAGNSGNTIYF
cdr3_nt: TGCAGCGTTGCAGGGAACTCTGGAAACACCATATATTTT

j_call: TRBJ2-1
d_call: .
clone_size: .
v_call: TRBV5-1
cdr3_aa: CASSLGGKSSYNEQFF
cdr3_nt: TGCGCCAGCTCCCTAGGCGGGAAGAGCTCCTACAATGAGCAGTTCTTC

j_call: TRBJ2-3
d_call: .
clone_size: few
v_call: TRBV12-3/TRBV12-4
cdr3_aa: CASSRVPRDTQYF
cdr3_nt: TGTGCCAGCAGCCGCGTTCCCCGAGATACGCAGTATTTT

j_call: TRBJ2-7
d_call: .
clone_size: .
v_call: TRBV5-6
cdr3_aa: CASSFSTGEQYF
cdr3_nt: TGTGCCAGCAGCTTTTCTACAGGGGAGCAGTACTTC

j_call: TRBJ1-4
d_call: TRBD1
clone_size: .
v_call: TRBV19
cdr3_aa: CASSLRTGGSSNEKLFF
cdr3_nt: TGTGCCAGTAGCCTACGGACAGGGGGATCGTCTAATGAAAAACTGTTTTTT

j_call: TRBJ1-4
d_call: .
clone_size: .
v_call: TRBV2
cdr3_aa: CASSGILGEKLFF
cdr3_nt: TGTGCCAGCAGCGGCATTCTCGGGGAAAAACTGTTTTTT

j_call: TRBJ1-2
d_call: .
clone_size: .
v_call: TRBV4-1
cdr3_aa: CASGTGNYGYTF
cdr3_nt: TGCGCCAGTGGCACAGGGAACTATGGCTACACCTTC

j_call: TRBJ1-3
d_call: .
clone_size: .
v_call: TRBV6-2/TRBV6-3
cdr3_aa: CASSYGGNTIYF
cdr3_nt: TGTGCCAGCAGTTACGGGGGGAACACCATATATTTT

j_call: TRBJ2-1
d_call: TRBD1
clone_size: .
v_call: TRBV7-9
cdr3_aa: CASSLSGQGVAYNEQFF
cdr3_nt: TGTGCCAGCAGCCTGTCGGGACAGGGTGTCGCCTACAATGAGCAGTTCTTC

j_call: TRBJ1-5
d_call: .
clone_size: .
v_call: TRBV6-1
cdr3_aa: CASSAHTLQGDRGNQPQHF
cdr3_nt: TGTGCCAGCAGTGCCCACACCCTCCAAGGGGATCGCGGCAATCAGCCCCAGCATTTT

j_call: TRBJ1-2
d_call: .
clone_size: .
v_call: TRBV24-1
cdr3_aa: CATSDRTTQGLYGYTF
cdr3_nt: TGTGCCACCAGTGACCGAACTACTCAGGGGCTCTATGGCTACACCTTC

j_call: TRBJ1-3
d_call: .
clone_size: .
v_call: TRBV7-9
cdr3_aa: CALAGEQKSSGNTIYF
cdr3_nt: TGTGCCTTAGCAGGTGAACAAAAGAGCTCTGGAAACACCATATATTTT

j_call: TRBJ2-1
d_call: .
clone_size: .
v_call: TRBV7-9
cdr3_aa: CASSLSESAHNEQFF
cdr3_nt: TGTGCCAGCAGCTTAAGTGAATCCGCTCACAATGAGCAGTTCTTC

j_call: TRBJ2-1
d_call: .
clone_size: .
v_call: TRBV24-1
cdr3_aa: CATSTPRSPSNEQFF
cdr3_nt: TGTGCCACCAGTACTCCTAGAAGCCCGTCGAATGAGCAGTTCTTC

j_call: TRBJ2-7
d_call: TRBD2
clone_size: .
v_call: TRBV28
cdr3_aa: CASSTSGGSPYEQYF
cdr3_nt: TGTGCCAGCAGTACGAGCGGGGGTAGCCCCTACGAGCAGTACTTC

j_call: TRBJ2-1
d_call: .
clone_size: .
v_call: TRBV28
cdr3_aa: CASSLGWGGDLSNEQFF
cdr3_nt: TGTGCCAGCAGTTTAGGGTGGGGCGGAGACCTTTCGAATGAGCAGTTCTTC

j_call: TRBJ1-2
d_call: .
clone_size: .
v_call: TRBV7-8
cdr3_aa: CASSLFGKGLLKSNYGYTF
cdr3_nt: TGTGCCAGCAGCTTATTCGGGAAGGGACTTCTCAAATCCAACTATGGCTACACCTTC

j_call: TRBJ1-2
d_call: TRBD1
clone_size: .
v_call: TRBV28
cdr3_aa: CASSFGDREAVGYTF
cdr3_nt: TGTGCCAGCAGTTTTGGGGACAGGGAGGCAGTTGGCTACACCTTC

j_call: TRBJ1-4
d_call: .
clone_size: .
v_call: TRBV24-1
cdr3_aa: CATSVRGEKLFF
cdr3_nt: TGTGCCACCAGTGTGAGGGGTGAAAAACTGTTTTTT

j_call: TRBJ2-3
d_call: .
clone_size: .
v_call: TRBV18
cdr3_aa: CASSPGDLAGTDTQYF
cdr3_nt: TGTGCCAGCTCACCAGGCGACCTCGCGGGCACAGATACGCAGTATTTT

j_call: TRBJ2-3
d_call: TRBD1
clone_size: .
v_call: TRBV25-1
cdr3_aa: CASRRTGFTDTQYF
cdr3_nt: TGTGCCAGCAGAAGGACAGGATTCACAGATACGCAGTATTTT

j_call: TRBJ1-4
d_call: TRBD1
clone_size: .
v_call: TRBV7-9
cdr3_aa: CASSGTGTGGIANEKLFF
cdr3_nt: TGTGCCAGCAGCGGAACCGGGACAGGGGGCATAGCTAATGAAAAACTGTTTTTT

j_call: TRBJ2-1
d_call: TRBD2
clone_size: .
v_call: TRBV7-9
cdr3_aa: CASSPKGLVERDEQFF
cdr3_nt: TGTGCCAGCAGCCCAAAAGGACTAGTTGAAAGGGATGAGCAGTTCTTC

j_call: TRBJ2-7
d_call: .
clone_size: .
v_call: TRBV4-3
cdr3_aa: CASSQGLGGSYEQYF
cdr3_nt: TGCGCCAGCAGCCAAGGGCTGGGGGGCTCCTACGAGCAGTACTTC

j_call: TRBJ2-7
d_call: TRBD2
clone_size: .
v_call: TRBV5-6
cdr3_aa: CASSLAWGAASGNSYEQYF
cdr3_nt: TGTGCCAGCAGCTTGGCTTGGGGGGCCGCTAGCGGGAACTCCTACGAGCAGTACTTC

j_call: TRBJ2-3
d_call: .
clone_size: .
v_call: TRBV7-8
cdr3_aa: CASSFLGWGTDTQYF
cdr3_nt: TGTGCCAGCAGCTTCTTGGGGTGGGGCACAGATACGCAGTATTTT

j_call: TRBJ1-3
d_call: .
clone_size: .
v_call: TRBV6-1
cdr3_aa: CASSERSSGNTIYF
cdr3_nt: TGTGCCAGCAGTGAAAGGAGCTCTGGAAACACCATATATTTT

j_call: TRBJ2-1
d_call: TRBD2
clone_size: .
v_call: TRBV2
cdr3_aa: CASSESVVAGGRDEQFF
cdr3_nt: TGTGCCAGCAGTGAAAGTGTAGTAGCGGGGGGCCGGGATGAGCAGTTCTTC

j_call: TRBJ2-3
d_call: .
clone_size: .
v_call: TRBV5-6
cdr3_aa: CASSFGVGLDTQYF
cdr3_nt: TGTGCCAGCAGCTTTGGTGTAGGTTTAGATACGCAGTATTTT

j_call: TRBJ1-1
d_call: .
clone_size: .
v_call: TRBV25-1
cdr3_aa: CASSDLGGSDTEAFF
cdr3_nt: TGTGCCAGCAGCGATTTGGGGGGGTCGGACACTGAAGCTTTCTTT

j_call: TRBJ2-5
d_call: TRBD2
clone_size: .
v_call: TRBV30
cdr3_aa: CAWSLTSGVQETQYF
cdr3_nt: TGTGCCTGGAGTCTCACTAGCGGAGTCCAAGAGACCCAGTACTTC

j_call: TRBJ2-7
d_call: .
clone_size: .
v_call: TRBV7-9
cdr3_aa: CASSTSGTLPYEQYF
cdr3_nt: TGTGCCAGCAGCACTTCGGGGACGCTTCCCTACGAGCAGTACTTC

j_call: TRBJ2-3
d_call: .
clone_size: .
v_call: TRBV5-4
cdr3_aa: CATLEGGRTDTQYF
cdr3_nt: TGTGCCACCTTGGAGGGCGGAAGGACAGATACGCAGTATTTT

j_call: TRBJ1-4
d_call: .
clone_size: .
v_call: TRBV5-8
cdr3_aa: CASSLDGLEAEKLFF
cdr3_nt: TGTGCCAGCAGCTTGGATGGTTTGGAGGCTGAAAAACTGTTTTTT

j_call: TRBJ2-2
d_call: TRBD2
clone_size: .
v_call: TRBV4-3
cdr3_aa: CASSQDGLAGGTGELFF
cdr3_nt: TGCGCCAGCAGCCAAGATGGCCTAGCGGGAGGCACCGGGGAGCTGTTTTTT

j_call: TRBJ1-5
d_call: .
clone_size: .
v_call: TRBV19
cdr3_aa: CASMAGTSVQPQHF
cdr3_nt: TGTGCCAGTATGGCAGGAACTTCGGTACAGCCCCAGCATTTT

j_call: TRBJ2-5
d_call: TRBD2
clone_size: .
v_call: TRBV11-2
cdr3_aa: CASSGGTSLQTQYF
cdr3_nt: TGTGCCAGCAGCGGCGGGACTAGCTTACAGACCCAGTACTTC

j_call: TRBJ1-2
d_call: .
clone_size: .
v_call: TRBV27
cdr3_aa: CASSFSINYGYTF
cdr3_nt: TGTGCCAGCAGTTTTTCGATTAACTATGGCTACACCTTC

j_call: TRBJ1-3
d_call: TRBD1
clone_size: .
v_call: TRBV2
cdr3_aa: CASSPGQGAPHFGNTIYF
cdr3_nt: TGTGCCAGCAGTCCAGGACAGGGGGCCCCCCACTTTGGAAACACCATATATTTT

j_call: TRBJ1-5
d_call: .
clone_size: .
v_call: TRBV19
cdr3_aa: CASSRDGGYNQPQHF
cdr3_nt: TGTGCCAGTAGTAGGGACGGGGGCTACAATCAGCCCCAGCATTTT